These T cell receptor beta chains were read from a single sample in a study of OX40 agonist ivuxolimab in advanced cancers. Profiled with immunoSEQ multiplex PCR; TCRdb holds only in-frame clones, not every one. The table shows more than 70,000 clones, with about 86% occurring only once. The source was CD4+ or CD8+ T cells sorted from blood, collected in a trial of the OX40 agonist ivuxolimab. The receptor source for this set is an adult with an advanced solid tumor such as melanoma, head and neck, liver or kidney cancer. Both conserved end residues are part of each CDR3. D genes are given only for firm matches. Clone size is shown for a subset of rows, as once, few, many or a class of expanded clone.

NA TRBJ2-1 NA TRBV5-1 TGCGCCAGCAGCTTCCGGGATTACAATGAGCAGTTCTTC CASSFRDYNEQFF
TRBD2 TRBJ2-1 once TRBV11-3 TGTGCCAGCAGCCCGGGCCTACTGATGATGGGGGGGAATGAGCAGTTCTTC CASSPGLLMMGGNEQFF
TRBD2 TRBJ2-5 NA TRBV5-6 TGTGCCAGCGGACTAGGGTCCGGGGGTGAGACCCAGTACTTC CASGLGSGGETQYF
NA TRBJ2-5 NA TRBV28 TGTGCCAGCCTTACTATGGGGGAAGGGGAGACCCAGTACTTC CASLTMGEGETQYF
NA TRBJ2-7 NA TRBV5-1 TGCGCCAGCCGTAGGCCAGGAGGCTCCTACGAGCAGTACTTC CASRRPGGSYEQYF
TRBD2 TRBJ2-3 NA TRBV5-1 TGCGCCAGCAGTTGGGTTAGCGGGGGGACAGATACGCAGTATTTT CASSWVSGGTDTQYF
TRBD1 TRBJ1-1 few TRBV19 TGTGCCAGTAGTCCCGGGACAGGGACCACTGAAGCTTTCTTT CASSPGTGTTEAFF
NA TRBJ2-7 NA TRBV6-5 TGTGCCAGCAGTTACGGACAGGAGCAGTACTTC CASSYGQEQYF
NA TRBJ1-4 NA TRBV27 TGTGCCAGCAGTCTCCGCCGGGACGGTTCGACACTGTTTTTT CASSLRRDGSTLFF
NA TRBJ1-6 NA TRBV7-2 TGTGCCAGCAGCTTATCAGGGACTTATAATTCACCCCTCCACTTT CASSLSGTYNSPLHF
TRBD1 TRBJ2-7 NA TRBV10-1 TGCGCCAGCAGTGAGTCGAAGTCCGTGGCAGGGGGCACCTACGAGCAGTACTTC CASSESKSVAGGTYEQYF
NA TRBJ1-5 NA TRBV5-6 TGTGCCAGCAGCTTGACAAGCAATCAGCCCCAGCATTTT CASSLTSNQPQHF
TRBD1 TRBJ1-1 NA TRBV4-1 TGCGCCAGCAGCCGAGGGGGACAGAAGAACACTGAAGCTTTCTTT CASSRGGQKNTEAFF
NA TRBJ2-6 NA TRBV5-4 TGTGCCAGCAGCTTGGTTTCTGGGGCCAACGTCCTGACTTTC CASSLVSGANVLTF
NA TRBJ2-2 NA TRBV19 TGTGCCAGTAGTATATTTCAGAGGGGCAGCTCCGGCGGGGAGCTGTTTTTT CASSIFQRGSSGGELFF
NA TRBJ2-7 once TRBV7-2 TGTGCCAGCAGCTTAATGAGGGGGTCCTACGAGCAGTACTTC CASSLMRGSYEQYF
TRBD1 TRBJ2-5 NA TRBV5-4 TGTGCCAGCAGCTTAAGGGGACAGGGGAGAGAGACCCAGTACTTC CASSLRGQGRETQYF
TRBD1 TRBJ1-2 once TRBV6-5 TGTGCCAGCAGCCGGGGACAGTCGGATGGCTACACCTTC CASSRGQSDGYTF
TRBD2 TRBJ2-7 NA TRBV10-2 TGCGCCAGCAGTGAGAGAGGTCTAGCGGGGTCCGGCGACGAGCAGTACTTC CASSERGLAGSGDEQYF
NA TRBJ1-4 NA TRBV29-1 TGCAGCGTTGGAAGGGACTCCCGGTTTTTT CSVGRDSRFF
NA TRBJ1-6 NA TRBV9 TGTGCCAGCAGCGTAGAGAGTAGTCCACCCCTCCACTTT CASSVESSPPLHF
NA TRBJ2-2 NA TRBV6-6 TGTGCCAGCAGGTCCCAGGCGGAGCCCACCGGGGAGCTGTTTTTT CASRSQAEPTGELFF
NA TRBJ2-3 NA TRBV14 TGTGCCAGCAGCCAAGTATCATACTTCCAATCGCCCACAGATACGCAGTATTTT CASSQVSYFQSPTDTQYF
NA TRBJ2-3 NA TRBV6-5 TGTGCCAGCAGTTACGGGGGGGCAGGCACAGATACGCAGTATTTT CASSYGGAGTDTQYF
NA TRBJ1-3 NA TRBV9 TGTGCCAGCAGCTCGACTAACGAAAACACCATATATTTT CASSSTNENTIYF
NA TRBJ2-7 NA TRBV18 TGTGCCAGCTCACCTCCGAGTGGGGCGGCGTACTTC CASSPPSGAAYF
NA TRBJ2-7 NA TRBV28 TGTGCCAGCAGTTTATTGAGAGGGGGGACCTCCTACGAGCAGTACTTC CASSLLRGGTSYEQYF
NA TRBJ2-2 NA TRBV11-3 TGTGCCAGCAGCCCGAACACCGGGGAGCTGTTTTTT CASSPNTGELFF
NA TRBJ2-1 NA TRBV5-1 TGCGCCAGCACCAGGAGCAATGAGCAGTTCTTC CASTRSNEQFF
NA TRBJ2-1 NA TRBV18 TGTGCCAGCTCACCAAACTTAGGGGGGGGTAATGAGCAGTTCTTC CASSPNLGGGNEQFF
TRBD1 TRBJ1-6 NA TRBV4-3 TGCGCCAGCAGCTATCAGGACAGGGCAAATTCACCCCTCCACTTT CASSYQDRANSPLHF
NA TRBJ2-3 NA TRBV19 TGTGCCAGTAGTAGAATTCCGAGCACAGATACGCAGTATTTT CASSRIPSTDTQYF
NA TRBJ1-1 NA TRBV7-8 TGTGCCAGCAGCTTAAACGGGGGTACGAACACTGAAGCTTTCTTT CASSLNGGTNTEAFF
NA TRBJ2-5 NA TRBV5-1 TGCGCCAGCAGCGGGGACGTAGAGACCCAGTACTTC CASSGDVETQYF
NA TRBJ2-5 NA TRBV7-2 TGTGCCAGCAGCTACAGGAGTCCTGAAGAGACCCAGTACTTC CASSYRSPEETQYF
NA TRBJ1-4 NA TRBV19 TGTGCCAGTAGTCCCCAAGGTGAAAAACTGTTTTTT CASSPQGEKLFF
NA TRBJ1-2 NA TRBV28 TGTGCCAGCTCCTGGGGAGACGGCGGCTATGGCTACACCTTC CASSWGDGGYGYTF
NA TRBJ1-1 NA TRBV7-3 TGTGCCAGCAGCTTAACGGGTTTGGGTTACACTGAAGCTTTCTTT CASSLTGLGYTEAFF
NA TRBJ2-5 NA TRBV10-3 TGTGCCATCAGTGAGATGAAGGACGTGGAGACCCAGTACTTC CAISEMKDVETQYF
NA TRBJ1-2 NA TRBV27 TGTGCCGGCAGTCGGGCCGGAACGGGAAACTATGGCTACACCTTC CAGSRAGTGNYGYTF
NA TRBJ1-1 NA TRBV5-4 TGTGCCAGCAGCCCCCCGAGGGAGGGCGACACTGAAGCTTTCTTT CASSPPREGDTEAFF
NA TRBJ2-7 NA TRBV29-1 TGCAGCGGCCGGGGCCAGGGCTACGAGCAGTACTTC CSGRGQGYEQYF